This TCR beta chain was identified during a study of siplizumab effects on memory and regulatory T cells. The CDR3 length is 18 residues. The assay was immunoSEQ multiplex PCR, and TCRdb's table has in-frame clones only and misses some. The data hold about 85,000 clones, with around 95% observed a single time. This sequence originates from a human donor in good health. Sequenced sample: CD8+ T cells sorted from blood. V gene TRBV21-1 combines with J gene TRBJ2-7; the D call in the table, TRBD2, was not verified against the DNA. TRBV21-1 is a recognized pseudogene. The CDR3 DNA follows: TGTGCCAGCAGCAAAGACCGGACTAGCGGGAGGCGAAACTACGAGCAGTACTTC. Protein product: CASSKDRTSGRRNYEQYF.